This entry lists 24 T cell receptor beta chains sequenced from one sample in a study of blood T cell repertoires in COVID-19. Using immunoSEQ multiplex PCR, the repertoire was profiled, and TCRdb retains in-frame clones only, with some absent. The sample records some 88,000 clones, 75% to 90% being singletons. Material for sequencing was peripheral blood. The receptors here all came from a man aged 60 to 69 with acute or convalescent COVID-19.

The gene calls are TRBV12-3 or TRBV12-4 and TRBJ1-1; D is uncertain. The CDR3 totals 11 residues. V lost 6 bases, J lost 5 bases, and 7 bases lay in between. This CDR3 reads CASRIRTEAFF. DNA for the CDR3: TGTGCCAGCAGAATCAGAACTGAAGCTTTCTTT.

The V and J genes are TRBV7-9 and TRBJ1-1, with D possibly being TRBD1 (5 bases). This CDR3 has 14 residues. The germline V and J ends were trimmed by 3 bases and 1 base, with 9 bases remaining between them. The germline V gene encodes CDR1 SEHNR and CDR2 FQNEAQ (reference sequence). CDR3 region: CASSFGTTNTEAFF. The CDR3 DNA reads TGTGCCAGCAGCTTCGGGACTACGAACACTGAAGCTTTCTTT.

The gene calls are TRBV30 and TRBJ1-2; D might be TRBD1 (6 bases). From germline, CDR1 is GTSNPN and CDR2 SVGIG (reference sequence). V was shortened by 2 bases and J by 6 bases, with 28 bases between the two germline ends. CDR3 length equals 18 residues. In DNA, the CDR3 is TGTGCCTGGAGTCGCGCACAGGGAATACTAGACCTCACGCATGGCTACACCTTC. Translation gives CAWSRAQGILDLTHGYTF.

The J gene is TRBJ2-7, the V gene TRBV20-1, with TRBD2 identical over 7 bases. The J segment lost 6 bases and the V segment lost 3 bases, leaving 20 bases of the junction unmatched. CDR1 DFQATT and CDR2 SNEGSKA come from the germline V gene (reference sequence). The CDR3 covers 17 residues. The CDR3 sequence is CSASPNAMGGSEREQYF. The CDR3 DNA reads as TGCAGTGCTAGTCCCAATGCGATGGGGGGGTCGGAGCGCGAGCAGTACTTC.

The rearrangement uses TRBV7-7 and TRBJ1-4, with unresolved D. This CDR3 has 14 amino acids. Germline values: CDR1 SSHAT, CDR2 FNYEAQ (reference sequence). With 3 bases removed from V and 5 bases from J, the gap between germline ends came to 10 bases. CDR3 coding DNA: TGTGCCAGCAGCTTCGGCGGGCCCAATGAAAAACTGTTTTTT. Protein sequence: CASSFGGPNEKLFF. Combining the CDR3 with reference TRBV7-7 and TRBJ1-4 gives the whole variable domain GAGVSQSPRYKVTKRGQDVTLRCDPISSHATLYWYQQALGQGPEFLTYFNYEAQPDKSGLPSDRFSAERPEGSISTLTIQRTEQRDSAMYRCASSFGGPNEKLFFGSGTQLSVL.

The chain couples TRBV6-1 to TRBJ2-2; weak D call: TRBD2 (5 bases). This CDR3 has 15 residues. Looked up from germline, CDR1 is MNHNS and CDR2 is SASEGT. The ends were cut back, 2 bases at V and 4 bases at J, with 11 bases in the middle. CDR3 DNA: TGTGCCAGCAGTGAATATTCAGGACTCACCGGGGAGCTGTTTTTT. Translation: CASSEYSGLTGELFF.

The DNA of the CDR3 is TGTGCCAGCAGCCAAAGAGAGGGTGAAAAACTGTTTTTT. Residues: CASSQREGEKLFF. The chain has TRBV7-8 and TRBJ1-4; D is uncertain. V shed 5 bases and J shed 7 bases, with 11 bases lying between them. This CDR3 contains 13 residues. CDR1 and CDR2 from the germline V gene are SGHVS and FQNEAQ.

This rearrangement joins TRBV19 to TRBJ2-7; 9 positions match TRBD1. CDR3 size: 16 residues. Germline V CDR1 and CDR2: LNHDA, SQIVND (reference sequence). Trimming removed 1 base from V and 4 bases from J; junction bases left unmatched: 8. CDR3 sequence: CASSIGQGQGEYEQYF. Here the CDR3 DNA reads TGTGCCAGTAGTATAGGTCAGGGACAGGGAGAGTACGAGCAGTACTTC.

This CDR3 is CASSPTVSQGGGYTF. For the CDR3, the DNA is TGCGCCAGCAGCCCGACAGTGTCCCAGGGAGGTGGCTACACCTTC. The gene calls are TRBV5-1 and TRBJ1-2, with a weak D call TRBD1 (5 bases). The CDR3 has 15 residues. From germline, CDR1 is SGHRS and CDR2 YFSETQ. The V gene lost 4 bases and the J gene lost 7 bases, with 20 bases spanning the gap.

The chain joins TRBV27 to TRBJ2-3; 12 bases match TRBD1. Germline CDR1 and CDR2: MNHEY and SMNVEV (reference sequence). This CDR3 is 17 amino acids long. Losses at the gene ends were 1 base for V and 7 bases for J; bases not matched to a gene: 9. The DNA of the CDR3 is TGTGCCAGCAGTTTATACGGGGGACAGGGGGCTGGAAATACGCAGTATTTT. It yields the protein CASSLYGGQGAGNTQYF.

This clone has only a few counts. CDR3 nucleotide sequence: TGTGCCAGCAGCTTATTCAGCGGGGGGACCTACGAGCAGTACTTC. Protein sequence: CASSLFSGGTYEQYF. This sequence joins TRBV7-2 and TRBJ2-7, with TRBD2 matching 9 bases. Per germline, CDR1 SGHTA and CDR2 FQGNSA. J gave up 2 bases and V 2 bases, and 4 bases lay outside the gene matches. This CDR3 has 15 amino acids.

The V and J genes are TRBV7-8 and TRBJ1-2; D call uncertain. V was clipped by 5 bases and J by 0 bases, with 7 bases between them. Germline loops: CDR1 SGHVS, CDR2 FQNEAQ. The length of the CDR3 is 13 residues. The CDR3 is CASSEIPNYGYTF. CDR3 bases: TGTGCCAGCAGCGAGATACCTAACTATGGCTACACCTTC.

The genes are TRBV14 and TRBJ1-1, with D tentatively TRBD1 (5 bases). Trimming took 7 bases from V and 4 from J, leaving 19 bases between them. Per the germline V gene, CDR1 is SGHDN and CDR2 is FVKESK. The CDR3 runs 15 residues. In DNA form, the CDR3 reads TGTGCCAGCAACGCGGGGACGGGATTAGGCACTGAAGCTTTCTTT. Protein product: CASNAGTGLGTEAFF. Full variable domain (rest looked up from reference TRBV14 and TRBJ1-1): EAGVTQFPSHSVIEKGQTVTLRCDPISGHDNLYWYRRVMGKEIKFLLHFVKESKQDESGMPNNRFLAERTGGTYSTLKVQPAELEDSGVYFCASNAGTGLGTEAFFGQGTRLTVV.

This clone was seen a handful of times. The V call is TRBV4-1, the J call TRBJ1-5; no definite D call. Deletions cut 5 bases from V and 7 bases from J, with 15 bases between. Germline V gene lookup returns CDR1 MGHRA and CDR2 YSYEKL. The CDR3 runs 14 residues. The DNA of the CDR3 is TGCGCCAGCAGCTCTCCGACGGCGGGCCAGCCCCAGCATTTT. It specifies CASSSPTAGQPQHF.

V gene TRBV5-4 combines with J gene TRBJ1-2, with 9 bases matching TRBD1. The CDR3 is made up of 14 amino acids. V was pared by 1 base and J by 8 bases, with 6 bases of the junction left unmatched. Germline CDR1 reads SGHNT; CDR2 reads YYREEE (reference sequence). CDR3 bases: TGTGCCAGCAGCTTGCGGAACAGGGGGCAGGGCTACACCTTC. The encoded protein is CASSLRNRGQGYTF.

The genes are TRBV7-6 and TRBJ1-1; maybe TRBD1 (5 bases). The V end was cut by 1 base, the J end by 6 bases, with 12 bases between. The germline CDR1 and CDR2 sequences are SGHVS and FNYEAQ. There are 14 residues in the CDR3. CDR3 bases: TGTGCCAGCAGCTTAGGCAGGGATCTGGCTGAAGCTTTCTTT. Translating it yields CASSLGRDLAEAFF.

CDR3 nucleotide sequence: TGTGCCAGCAGTTCAAAACAGGGTTTCAATCAGCCCCAGCATTTT. It yields the protein CASSSKQGFNQPQHF. The J gene is TRBJ1-5, the V gene TRBV27; D perhaps matches TRBD1 (6 bases). The germline V and J ends were trimmed by 4 bases and 3 bases, with 13 bases remaining between them. CDR3 size: 15 residues. Germline V gene data show CDR1 as MNHEY and CDR2 as SMNVEV (reference sequence).

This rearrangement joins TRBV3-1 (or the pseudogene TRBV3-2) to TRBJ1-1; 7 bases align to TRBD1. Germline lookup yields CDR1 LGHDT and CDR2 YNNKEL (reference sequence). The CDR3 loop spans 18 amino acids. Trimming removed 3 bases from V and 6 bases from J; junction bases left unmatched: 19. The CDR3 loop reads CASSHVLGTAHSGAEAFF. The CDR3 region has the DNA TGTGCCAGCAGCCACGTATTGGGGACAGCCCACTCGGGCGCTGAAGCTTTCTTT.

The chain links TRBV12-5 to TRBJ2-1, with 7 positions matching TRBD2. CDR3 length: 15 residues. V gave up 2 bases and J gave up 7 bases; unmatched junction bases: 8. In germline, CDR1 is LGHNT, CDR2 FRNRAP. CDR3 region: CASGLLREPRNEQFF. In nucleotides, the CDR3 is TGTGCTAGTGGTTTGTTGCGGGAGCCAAGGAATGAGCAGTTCTTC.

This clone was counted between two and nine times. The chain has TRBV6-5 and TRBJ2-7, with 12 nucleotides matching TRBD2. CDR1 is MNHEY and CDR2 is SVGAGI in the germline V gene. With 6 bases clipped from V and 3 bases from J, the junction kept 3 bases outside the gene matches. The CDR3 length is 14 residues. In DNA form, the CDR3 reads TGTGCCAGCAGCCCGACTAGCGGGGGCTACGAGCAGTACTTC. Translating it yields CASSPTSGGYEQYF.

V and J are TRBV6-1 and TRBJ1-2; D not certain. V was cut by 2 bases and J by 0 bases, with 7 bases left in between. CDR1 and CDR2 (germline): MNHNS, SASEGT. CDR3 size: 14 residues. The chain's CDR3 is CASSEIVSNYGYTF. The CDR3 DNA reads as TGTGCCAGCAGTGAAATTGTCTCTAACTATGGCTACACCTTC.

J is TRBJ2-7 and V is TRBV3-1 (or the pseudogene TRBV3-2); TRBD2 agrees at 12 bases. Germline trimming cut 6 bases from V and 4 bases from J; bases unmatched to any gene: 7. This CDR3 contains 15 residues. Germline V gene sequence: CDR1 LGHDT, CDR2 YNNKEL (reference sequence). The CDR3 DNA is TGTGCCAGCAGTTCGACTAGCGGGAGCAAGTACGAGCAGTACTTC. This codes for CASSSTSGSKYEQYF.

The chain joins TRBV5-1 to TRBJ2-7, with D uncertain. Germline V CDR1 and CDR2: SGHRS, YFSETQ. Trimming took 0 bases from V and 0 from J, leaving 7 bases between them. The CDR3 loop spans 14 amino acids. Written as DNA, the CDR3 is TGCGCCAGCAGCTTGGGACACATCTCCTACGAGCAGTACTTC. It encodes CASSLGHISYEQYF. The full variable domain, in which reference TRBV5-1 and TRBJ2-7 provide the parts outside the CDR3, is KAGVTQTPRYLIKTRGQQVTLSCSPISGHRSVSWYQQTPGQGLQFLFEYFSETQRNKGNFPGRFSGRQFSNSRSEMNVSTLELGDSALYLCASSLGHISYEQYFGPGTRLTVT.

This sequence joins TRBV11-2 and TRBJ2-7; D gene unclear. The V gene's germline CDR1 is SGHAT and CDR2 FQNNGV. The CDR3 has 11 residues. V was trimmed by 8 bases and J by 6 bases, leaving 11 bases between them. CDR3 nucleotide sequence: TGTGCCAGCGGAGAACTACGCGAGCAGTACTTC. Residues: CASGELREQYF.